The rows below give T cell receptor beta chains drawn from one sample of a study of T cell responses to AZD1222 COVID-19 vaccine. Assay: immunoSEQ multiplex PCR; the TCRdb copy retains only in-frame clones and omits some. This sample carries under 150,000 clones, around 90% of them seen once, and the ten largest clones take about 8.8%. The starting material was peripheral blood, obtained on day 0 of AZD1222 vaccination. The receptor set was obtained from an adult in good health. CDR3s include the opening cysteine and the closing phenylalanine or tryptophan. A D gene is named only where the DNA matches it firmly. Size is omitted from some rows. Given values are once, few, many or a class for expanded clones.

D: -
J: TRBJ1-2
size: once
V: TRBV5-1
CDR3: CASSLPPGAGNYGYTF
DNA: TGCGCCAGCAGCTTACCCCCAGGGGCGGGGAACTATGGCTACACCTTC

D: -
J: TRBJ1-4
size: -
V: TRBV6-5
CDR3: CASSTGTLDEKLFF
DNA: TGTGCCAGCAGCACCGGGACCTTGGATGAAAAACTGTTTTTT

D: -
J: TRBJ1-1
size: -
V: TRBV6-5
CDR3: CASRRQDLSTEAFF
DNA: TGTGCCAGCAGACGCCAGGACCTGAGCACTGAAGCTTTCTTT

D: TRBD2
J: TRBJ2-7
size: -
V: TRBV7-2
CDR3: CASSVGGSSYEQYF
DNA: TGTGCCAGCAGCGTCGGGGGGAGCTCCTACGAGCAGTACTTC

D: -
J: TRBJ2-1
size: -
V: TRBV19
CDR3: CASRATGNSYNEQFF
DNA: TGTGCCAGTAGAGCGACAGGAAACTCCTACAATGAGCAGTTCTTC

D: TRBD1
J: TRBJ1-2
size: -
V: TRBV5-1
CDR3: CASSLAFGQGARGYTF
DNA: TGCGCCAGCAGCTTGGCATTTGGACAGGGGGCGCGGGGCTACACCTTC

D: -
J: TRBJ1-6
size: few
V: TRBV5-6
CDR3: CASSLPRTETNSPLHF
DNA: TGTGCCAGCAGCTTACCTCGGACAGAAACTAATTCACCCCTCCACTTT

D: -
J: TRBJ1-3
size: -
V: TRBV6-4
CDR3: CASSDSAGSGNTIYF
DNA: TGTGCCAGCAGTGACTCAGCAGGTTCGGGAAACACCATATATTTT

D: -
J: TRBJ2-5
size: -
V: TRBV18
CDR3: CASSPQPLGQETQYF
DNA: TGTGCCAGCTCGCCGCAGCCGCTAGGCCAAGAGACCCAGTACTTC

D: TRBD1
J: TRBJ2-7
size: -
V: TRBV24-1
CDR3: CATSEPDRGLLYEQYF
DNA: TGTGCCACCAGTGAACCGGACAGGGGGCTTCTCTACGAGCAGTACTTC

D: -
J: TRBJ2-2
size: -
V: TRBV6-1
CDR3: CASRGTNTGELFF
DNA: TGTGCCAGCAGGGGGACGAACACCGGGGAGCTGTTTTTT

D: TRBD1
J: TRBJ1-6
size: -
V: TRBV5-1
CDR3: CASSIRDRDNSPLHF
DNA: TGCGCCAGCAGCATCCGGGACAGGGATAATTCACCCCTCCACTTT

D: -
J: TRBJ1-6
size: -
V: TRBV4-2
CDR3: CASSMEALTAINSPLHF
DNA: TGTGCCAGCAGCATGGAGGCCCTGACAGCGATAAATTCACCCCTCCACTTT

D: TRBD1
J: TRBJ1-4
size: -
V: TRBV18
CDR3: CASSPPQGFGEKLFF
DNA: TGTGCCAGCTCACCACCACAGGGGTTTGGCGAAAAACTGTTTTTT

D: -
J: TRBJ2-1
size: -
V: TRBV2
CDR3: CASKSVAVDNEQFF
DNA: TGTGCCAGCAAGTCGGTAGCGGTTGACAATGAGCAGTTCTTC

D: -
J: TRBJ1-6
size: -
V: TRBV19
CDR3: CASSTQGTNSPLHF
DNA: TGTGCCAGTTCCACACAGGGTACAAATTCACCCCTCCACTTT

D: TRBD1
J: TRBJ2-7
size: -
V: TRBV18
CDR3: CASSPGDRLYEQYF
DNA: TGTGCCAGCTCACCAGGGGACAGATTGTACGAGCAGTACTTC

D: TRBD1
J: TRBJ1-2
size: -
V: TRBV12-3/TRBV12-4
CDR3: CASSSTGGGYTF
DNA: TGTGCCAGCAGTTCAACAGGGGGTGGCTACACCTTC

D: TRBD2
J: TRBJ2-7
size: few
V: TRBV7-2
CDR3: CASRIAGGDEQYF
DNA: TGTGCCAGCAGGATAGCGGGTGGGGACGAGCAGTACTTC

D: TRBD2
J: TRBJ2-1
size: -
V: TRBV10-3
CDR3: CAISTGLAGEHNEQFF
DNA: TGTGCCATCAGCACTGGACTAGCGGGGGAGCACAATGAGCAGTTCTTC

D: -
J: TRBJ1-2
size: -
V: TRBV4-3
CDR3: CASSQEAVAGANYGYTF
DNA: TGCGCCAGCAGCCAAGAGGCGGTGGCAGGGGCCAACTATGGCTACACCTTC

D: TRBD2
J: TRBJ2-7
size: -
V: TRBV7-9
CDR3: CASSLGGGSSYEQYF
DNA: TGTGCCAGCAGCTTAGGCGGGGGGAGCTCCTACGAGCAGTACTTC

D: TRBD2
J: TRBJ2-5
size: -
V: TRBV30
CDR3: CAWSSGVAGVLVETQYF
DNA: TGTGCCTGGAGCTCGGGGGTAGCGGGGGTCTTGGTGGAGACCCAGTACTTC

D: -
J: TRBJ2-1
size: -
V: TRBV24-1
CDR3: CATSGDSSSYNEQFF
DNA: TGTGCCACCAGTGGGGACTCCAGCTCCTACAATGAGCAGTTCTTC

D: -
J: TRBJ2-5
size: -
V: TRBV7-2
CDR3: CASSLDRRVDTRYF
DNA: TGTGCCAGCAGCTTAGACCGCCGGGTGGACACCCGGTACTTC

D: -
J: TRBJ2-7
size: -
V: TRBV19
CDR3: CASSLDQAEQYF
DNA: TGTGCCAGTAGCCTAGACCAGGCGGAGCAGTACTTC

D: TRBD1
J: TRBJ1-1
size: -
V: TRBV9
CDR3: CASSTRTGSTEAFF
DNA: TGTGCCAGCAGCACCCGGACAGGGTCCACTGAAGCTTTCTTT

D: -
J: TRBJ1-2
size: -
V: TRBV5-4
CDR3: CASRRDIGGARGYTF
DNA: TGTGCCAGCAGAAGGGACATCGGGGGCGCGCGTGGCTACACCTTC

D: -
J: TRBJ1-1
size: -
V: TRBV19
CDR3: CASSMGGWDTEAFF
DNA: TGTGCCAGTAGTATGGGGGGCTGGGACACTGAAGCTTTCTTT

D: -
J: TRBJ1-1
size: -
V: TRBV12-3/TRBV12-4
CDR3: CASWRVEGTEAFF
DNA: TGTGCCTCCTGGCGGGTAGAAGGGACTGAAGCTTTCTTT

D: TRBD1
J: TRBJ1-2
size: -
V: TRBV6-5
CDR3: CASSYSGQGLYGYTF
DNA: TGTGCCAGCAGTTACTCAGGACAGGGCCTGTATGGCTACACCTTC

D: -
J: TRBJ2-2
size: -
V: TRBV11-3
CDR3: CASSLAGTNTGELFF
DNA: TGTGCCAGCAGCTTAGCGGGGACAAACACCGGGGAGCTGTTTTTT

D: -
J: TRBJ1-6
size: -
V: TRBV2
CDR3: CASSERGALHF
DNA: TGTGCCAGCAGTGAGAGGGGGGCCCTCCACTTT

D: -
J: TRBJ1-2
size: -
V: TRBV28
CDR3: CASSFRDGGIRNYGYTF
DNA: TGTGCCAGCAGTTTCCGTGACGGGGGCATTCGTAACTATGGCTACACCTTC

D: -
J: TRBJ1-2
size: -
V: TRBV13
CDR3: CASSSWDRRGSYTF
DNA: TGTGCCAGCAGCTCGTGGGACCGCCGAGGGAGCTACACCTTC

D: TRBD2
J: TRBJ2-7
size: once
V: TRBV30
CDR3: CAWAPRASGSRLVYEQYF
DNA: TGTGCCTGGGCCCCGCGTGCTAGCGGGAGCCGATTAGTCTACGAGCAGTACTTC

D: -
J: TRBJ2-3
size: -
V: TRBV29-1
CDR3: CSVEDFLAADTQYF
DNA: TGCAGCGTTGAAGATTTTTTGGCGGCAGATACGCAGTATTTT

D: -
J: TRBJ2-7
size: -
V: TRBV5-8
CDR3: CASGRGHSYEQYF
DNA: TGTGCCTCCGGACGCGGGCACTCCTACGAGCAGTACTTC

D: TRBD1
J: TRBJ2-7
size: -
V: TRBV5-1
CDR3: CASSLGTAIDYEQYF
DNA: TGCGCCAGCAGCTTAGGGACAGCAATAGACTACGAGCAGTACTTC

D: -
J: TRBJ1-1
size: -
V: TRBV5-1
CDR3: CASSFLMNTEAFF
DNA: TGCGCCAGCAGCTTTTTGATGAACACTGAAGCTTTCTTT

D: TRBD1
J: TRBJ2-7
size: -
V: TRBV19
CDR3: CASSKSGQSYEQYF
DNA: TGTGCCAGTAGCAAATCGGGACAGTCCTACGAGCAGTACTTC

D: -
J: TRBJ2-7
size: -
V: TRBV7-9
CDR3: CASTNTGGYEQYF
DNA: TGTGCCAGCACCAATACCGGGGGCTACGAGCAGTACTTC

D: -
J: TRBJ1-3
size: -
V: TRBV7-2
CDR3: CASTLLKGGNSGNTIYF
DNA: TGTGCCAGCACCCTACTCAAGGGGGGGAACTCTGGAAACACCATATATTTT

D: -
J: TRBJ2-1
size: -
V: TRBV6-5
CDR3: CASSYSAFRTHNEQFF
DNA: TGTGCCAGCAGTTACTCGGCCTTCCGTACCCACAATGAGCAGTTCTTC

D: TRBD2
J: TRBJ2-3
size: -
V: TRBV5-5
CDR3: CASSLLSGGAITDTQYF
DNA: TGTGCCAGCAGCTTACTTAGCGGGGGGGCTATAACAGATACGCAGTATTTT

D: TRBD1
J: TRBJ2-7
size: -
V: TRBV5-6
CDR3: CASSLLGQGISYEQYF
DNA: TGTGCCAGCAGCTTGCTTGGACAGGGTATTTCCTACGAGCAGTACTTC

D: -
J: TRBJ2-3
size: -
V: TRBV18
CDR3: CASSVDRTNTDTQYF
DNA: TGTGCCAGCTCAGTCGACAGGACAAACACAGATACGCAGTATTTT

D: -
J: TRBJ1-1
size: few
V: TRBV28
CDR3: CASSGRAMGTEAFF
DNA: TGTGCCAGCAGCGGCAGGGCGATGGGCACTGAAGCTTTCTTT

D: -
J: TRBJ1-3
size: few
V: TRBV15
CDR3: CATSRDRGSNTIYF
DNA: TGTGCCACCAGCAGAGACAGGGGTTCTAACACCATATATTTT

D: -
J: TRBJ1-5
size: -
V: TRBV7-8
CDR3: CASSFGPKDQPQHF
DNA: TGTGCCAGCAGCTTTGGGCCCAAGGACCAGCCCCAGCATTTT